This TCR beta chain was sequenced in a study of T cell responses to AZD1222 COVID-19 vaccine. Using immunoSEQ multiplex PCR, the repertoire was profiled, and TCRdb retains in-frame clones only, with some absent. Found here are more than 100,000 clones, roughly 90% of them singletons; the top ten hold 1.6%. CDR1 and CDR2 (germline): ENHRY, SYGVKD. The junction had 6 bases not matched to a gene; V was cut back by 8 bases and J by 6 bases. The CDR3 loop spans 13 amino acids. The sequenced sample was peripheral blood, obtained on day 0 of AZD1222 vaccination. V is TRBV10-3 and J is TRBJ1-5; 8 positions match TRBD1. This clonotype originated in an adult in good health. The CDR3 protein is CAIQTGVGQPQHF. The CDR3 DNA reads TGTGCCATCCAGACAGGGGTGGGTCAGCCCCAGCATTTT.